A single T cell receptor beta chain is shown here with its context. Its antigen is still unknown. Starting from about 0.5 ug of total RNA, TCR beta cDNA was produced with a primer in the constant region. Slightly modified ARM-PCR, run as three nested multiplex PCR rounds, produced the TCR beta libraries. TCRdb reanalysed the multiplex PCR reads using MiXCR and keeps one entry per CDR3 protein. The sample consists of roughly 80,000 distinct CDR3 sequences, roughly 69% of them appearing once. This record belongs to a study of tumor-infiltrating lymphocytes in primary liver carcinoma. Study details: Tumors were staged T1-T3 N0M0 and measured 4.2 to 10 cm across. Study-level findings and limits: Among the pair types, tumor region pairs showed more overlap than tumor-adjacent and tumor-blood pairs.

For each extraction, RNA and DNA were obtained together from approximately 20-30 mg of unsorted bulk tissue. Patients underwent surgical resection for primary liver carcinoma. At sampling, these chronic HBV carriers had received no treatment. The material sequenced was tumor-adjacent normal liver tissue. This TCR derives from a man aged 40-49 years with primary liver carcinoma and hepatitis B virus infection.

The CDR3 nucleotides read TGTGCCACCGCACGAACTGGGGCCAACGTCCTGACTTTC. It translates to CATARTGANVLTF. This chain connects TRBV25-1 to TRBJ2-6; D gene uncertain. V lost 10 bases to trimming and J lost 2 bases, with 9 bases between them. CDR3 length: 13 residues. CDR1 and CDR2 from the germline V gene are MGHDK and SYGVNS.